These T cell receptor beta chains were read from a single sample in a study of blood T cells in healthy people across ages. TCRdb redid the calling of the 5' RACE reads with MiXCR, one entry per CDR3 protein. The data contain about 780,000 distinct CDR3 sequences, about 46% of them singletons. Sequenced material: blood. The receptors come from an elderly man in good health. Each CDR3 is given with its conserved first and last residue.

V: TRBV20-1; J: TRBJ2-5; CDR3: CSADGGQTQYF
V: TRBV10-3; J: TRBJ2-5; CDR3: CAIKPGLEETQYF
V: TRBV4-3; J: TRBJ2-1; CDR3: CASSQGRGKNEQFF
V: TRBV9; J: .; CDR3: CASSVGSRIHEQYF
V: TRBV5-1; J: TRBJ2-1; CDR3: CASSLEAYEQFF
V: TRBV21-1; J: TRBJ2-7; CDR3: CASSEDPVRSYEQYF
V: TRBV7-2; J: TRBJ2-7; CDR3: CASSLRGRGFYEQYF
V: TRBV4-1; J: TRBJ2-4; CDR3: CASSQMGVHPLAGTRGGEQYF
V: TRBV5-1; J: .; CDR3: CASSLSGIYEQYF
V: TRBV2; J: TRBJ2-7; CDR3: CASKGTSGGAWDEQYF
V: TRBV6-6; J: TRBJ2-5; CDR3: CASSFLGGTQYF
V: TRBV5-1; J: TRBJ2-7; CDR3: CASSYDPMDEQYF
V: TRBV9; J: TRBJ2-3; CDR3: CASSYLPGRGDTQYF
V: TRBV29-1; J: TRBJ2-3; CDR3: CSVDGTSGSGTDTQYF
V: TRBV20-1; J: TRBJ2-3; CDR3: CSASPGQGTDTQYF
V: TRBV7-2; J: TRBJ2-7; CDR3: CASSVLGRPSSYEQYF
V: TRBV20-1; J: TRBJ2-3; CDR3: CSREKGDTQYF
V: TRBV24-1; J: TRBJ2-3; CDR3: CATSDTSNSMGTDTQYF
V: TRBV5-1; J: TRBJ2-7; CDR3: CASSPAAGPYEQYF
V: TRBV4-3; J: TRBJ2-2; CDR3: CASSLGTARTSDGELFF
V: TRBV29-1; J: TRBJ2-1; CDR3: CSVRTGGEDEQFF
V: TRBV5-6; J: TRBJ2-3; CDR3: CASSTLVVGDTQYF
V: TRBV5-1; J: TRBJ2-4; CDR3: CASSRGGPPVENIQYF
V: TRBV6-5; J: TRBJ1-2; CDR3: CASSSGVGYGYTF